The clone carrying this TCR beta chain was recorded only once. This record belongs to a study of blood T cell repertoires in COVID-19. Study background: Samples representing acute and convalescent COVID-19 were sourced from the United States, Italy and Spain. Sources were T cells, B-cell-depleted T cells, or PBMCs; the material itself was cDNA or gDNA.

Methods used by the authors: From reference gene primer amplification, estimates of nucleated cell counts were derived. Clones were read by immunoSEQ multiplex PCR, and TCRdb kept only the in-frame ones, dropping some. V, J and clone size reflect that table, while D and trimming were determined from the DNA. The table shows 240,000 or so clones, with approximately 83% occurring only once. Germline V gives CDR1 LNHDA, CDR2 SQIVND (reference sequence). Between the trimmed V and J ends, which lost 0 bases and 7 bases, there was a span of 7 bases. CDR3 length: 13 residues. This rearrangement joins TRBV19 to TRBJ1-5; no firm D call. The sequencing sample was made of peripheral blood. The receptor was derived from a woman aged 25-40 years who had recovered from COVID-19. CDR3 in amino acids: CASSIDYFQPQHF. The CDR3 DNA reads TGTGCCAGTAGTATAGATTATTTCCAGCCCCAGCATTTT.